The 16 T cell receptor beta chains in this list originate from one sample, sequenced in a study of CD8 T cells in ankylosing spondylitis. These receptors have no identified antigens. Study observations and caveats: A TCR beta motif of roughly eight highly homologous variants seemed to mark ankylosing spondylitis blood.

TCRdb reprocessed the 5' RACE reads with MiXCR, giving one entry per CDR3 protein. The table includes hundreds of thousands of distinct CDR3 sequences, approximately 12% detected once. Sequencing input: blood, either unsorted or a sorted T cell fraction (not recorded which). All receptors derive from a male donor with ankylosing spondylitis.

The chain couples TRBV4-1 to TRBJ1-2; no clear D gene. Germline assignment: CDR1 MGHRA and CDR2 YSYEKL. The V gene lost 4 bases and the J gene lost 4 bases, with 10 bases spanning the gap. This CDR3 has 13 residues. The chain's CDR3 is CASSRSEGYGYTF. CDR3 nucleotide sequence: TGCGCCAGCAGCCGGTCGGAGGGCTATGGCTACACCTTC.

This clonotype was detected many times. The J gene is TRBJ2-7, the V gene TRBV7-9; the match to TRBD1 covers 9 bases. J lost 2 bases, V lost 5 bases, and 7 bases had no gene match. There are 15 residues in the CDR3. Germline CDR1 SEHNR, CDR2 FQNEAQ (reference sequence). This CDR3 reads CASSIPGQGPYEQYF. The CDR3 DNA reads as TGTGCCAGCAGCATTCCGGGACAGGGTCCCTACGAGCAGTACTTC.

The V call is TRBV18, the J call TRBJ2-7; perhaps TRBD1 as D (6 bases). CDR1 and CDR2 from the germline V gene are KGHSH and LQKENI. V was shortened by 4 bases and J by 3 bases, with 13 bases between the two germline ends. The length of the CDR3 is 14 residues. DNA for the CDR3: TGTGCCAGCTCACACCGGGACAATTACTACGAGCAGTACTTC. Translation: CASSHRDNYYEQYF.

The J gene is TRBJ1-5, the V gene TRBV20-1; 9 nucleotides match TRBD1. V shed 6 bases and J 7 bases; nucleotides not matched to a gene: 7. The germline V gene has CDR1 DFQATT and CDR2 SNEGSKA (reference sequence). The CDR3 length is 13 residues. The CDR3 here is CSADRGSRQPQHF. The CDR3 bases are TGCAGTGCAGACAGGGGGTCTCGGCAGCCCCAGCATTTT.

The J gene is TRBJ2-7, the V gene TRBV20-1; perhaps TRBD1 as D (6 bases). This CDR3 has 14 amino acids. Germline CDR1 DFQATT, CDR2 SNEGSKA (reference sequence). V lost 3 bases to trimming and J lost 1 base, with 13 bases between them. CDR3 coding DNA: TGCAGTGCTAGTAGGCCGGACAGTTCCTACGAGCAGTACTTC. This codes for CSASRPDSSYEQYF.

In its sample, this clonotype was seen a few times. CDR3 nucleotide sequence: TGCGCCAGCACCGTCATTGGACAGAGAACAGATACGCAGTATTTT. Amino acids: CASTVIGQRTDTQYF. This sequence joins TRBV5-1 and TRBJ2-3; D perhaps matches TRBD1 (6 bases). Trimming took 6 bases from V and 3 from J, leaving 17 bases between them. This CDR3 has 15 residues. Germline CDR1 is SGHRS and CDR2 is YFSETQ.

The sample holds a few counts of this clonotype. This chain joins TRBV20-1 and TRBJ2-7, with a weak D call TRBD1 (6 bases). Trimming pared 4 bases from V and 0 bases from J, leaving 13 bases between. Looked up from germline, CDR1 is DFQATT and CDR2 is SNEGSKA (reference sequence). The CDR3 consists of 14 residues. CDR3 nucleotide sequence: TGCAGTGCTATGGCAGGGGACCTCTCCTACGAGCAGTACTTC. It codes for CSAMAGDLSYEQYF.

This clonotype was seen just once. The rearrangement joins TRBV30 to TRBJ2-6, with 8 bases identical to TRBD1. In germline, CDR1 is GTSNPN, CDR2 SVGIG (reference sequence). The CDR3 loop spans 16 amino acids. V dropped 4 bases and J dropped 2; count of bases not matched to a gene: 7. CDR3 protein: CAWTGGFIPGANVLTF. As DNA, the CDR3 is TGTGCCTGGACAGGGGGCTTTATCCCTGGGGCCAACGTCCTGACTTTC. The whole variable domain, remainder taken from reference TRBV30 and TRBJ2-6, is SQTIHQWPATLVQPVGSPLSLECTVEGTSNPNLYWYRQAAGRGLQLLFYSVGIGQISSEVPQNLSASRPQDRQFILSSKKLLLSDSGFYLCAWTGGFIPGANVLTFGAGSRLTVL.

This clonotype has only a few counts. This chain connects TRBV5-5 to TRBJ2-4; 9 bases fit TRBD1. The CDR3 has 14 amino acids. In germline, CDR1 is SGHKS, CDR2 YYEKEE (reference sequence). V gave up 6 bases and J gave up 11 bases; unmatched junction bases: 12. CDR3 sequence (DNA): TGTGCCAGCACCGCCGACAGCCGACAGGGGGTTCAGTACTTC. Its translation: CASTADSRQGVQYF.

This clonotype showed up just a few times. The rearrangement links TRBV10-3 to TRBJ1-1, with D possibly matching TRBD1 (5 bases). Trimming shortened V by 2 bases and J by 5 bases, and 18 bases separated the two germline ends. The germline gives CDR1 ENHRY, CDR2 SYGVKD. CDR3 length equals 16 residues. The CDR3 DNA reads TGTGCCATCAGTGAGAGCTTTAGAAAGGGGCGAACTGAAGCTTTCTTT. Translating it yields CAISESFRKGRTEAFF.

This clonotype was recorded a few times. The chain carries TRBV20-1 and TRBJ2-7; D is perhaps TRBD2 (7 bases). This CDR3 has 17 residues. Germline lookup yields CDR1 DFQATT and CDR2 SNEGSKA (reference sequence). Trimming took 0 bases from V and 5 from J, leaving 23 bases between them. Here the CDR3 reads CSARESGWGGGFDEQYF. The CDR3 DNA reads TGCAGTGCTAGAGAGTCGGGGTGGGGAGGGGGATTCGACGAGCAGTACTTC.

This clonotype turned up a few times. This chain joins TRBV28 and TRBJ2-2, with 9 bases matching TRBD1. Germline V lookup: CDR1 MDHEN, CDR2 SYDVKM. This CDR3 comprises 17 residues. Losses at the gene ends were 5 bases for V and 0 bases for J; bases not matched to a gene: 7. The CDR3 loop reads CASSHRDRDTNTGELFF. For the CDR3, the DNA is TGTGCCAGCAGTCATAGGGACAGGGATACGAACACCGGGGAGCTGTTTTTT.

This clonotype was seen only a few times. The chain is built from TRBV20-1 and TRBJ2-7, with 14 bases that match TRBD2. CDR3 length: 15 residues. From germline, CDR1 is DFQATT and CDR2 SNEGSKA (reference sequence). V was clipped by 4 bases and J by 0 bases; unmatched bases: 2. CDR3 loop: CSATGTSGSSYEQYF. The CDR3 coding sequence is TGCAGTGCTACCGGGACTAGCGGGAGCTCCTACGAGCAGTACTTC.

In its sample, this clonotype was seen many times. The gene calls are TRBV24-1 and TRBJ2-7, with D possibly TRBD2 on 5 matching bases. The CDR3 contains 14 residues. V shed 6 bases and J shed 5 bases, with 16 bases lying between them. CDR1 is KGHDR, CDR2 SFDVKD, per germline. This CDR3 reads CATSPAGGFNEQYF. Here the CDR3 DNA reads TGTGCCACCAGTCCGGCGGGCGGATTCAACGAGCAGTACTTC.

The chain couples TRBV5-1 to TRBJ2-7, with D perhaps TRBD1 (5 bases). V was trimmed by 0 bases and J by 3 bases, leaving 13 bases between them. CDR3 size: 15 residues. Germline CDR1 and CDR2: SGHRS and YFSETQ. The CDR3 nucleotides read TGCGCCAGCAGCTTGGCCGGAAGGGGTTTCTACGAGCAGTACTTC. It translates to CASSLAGRGFYEQYF.

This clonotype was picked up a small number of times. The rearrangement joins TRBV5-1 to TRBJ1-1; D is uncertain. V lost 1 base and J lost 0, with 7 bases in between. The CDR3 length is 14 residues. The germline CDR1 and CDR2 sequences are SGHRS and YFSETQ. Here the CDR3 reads CASSLQLMNTEAFF. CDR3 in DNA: TGCGCCAGCAGCTTGCAGCTTATGAACACTGAAGCTTTCTTT.